Below, 15 T cell receptor beta chains from the same sample are listed, as sequenced in a study of T-cell memory formation after mild COVID-19. TCRdb called the 5' RACE reads again in MiXCR, with one record for every CDR3 protein. The profile shows hundreds of thousands of distinct CDR3 sequences, less than 25% of them singletons. Sequences were obtained from PBMCs or a T cell subset sorted from them (not recorded which). These receptors were obtained from an adult woman who had mild COVID-19 (a few samples of this study predate the infection). Cell type and time point are not known.

The gene calls are TRBV2 and TRBJ2-1; the match to TRBD2 covers 10 bases. Germline lookup yields CDR1 SNHLY and CDR2 FYNNEI. The CDR3 extends over 15 amino acids. V dropped 4 bases and J dropped 6; count of bases not matched to a gene: 6. The CDR3 DNA reads TGTGCCAGCAGTGTAACTAGCGGGATAGTCAATGAGCAGTTCTTC. It translates to CASSVTSGIVNEQFF.

This clonotype was detected a few times. V usage is TRBV7-9 and J usage is TRBJ2-2, with D uncertain. V lost 1 base and J lost 1, with 10 bases in between. CDR1 is SEHNR and CDR2 is FQNEAQ in the germline V gene (reference sequence). The CDR3 spans 16 residues. CDR3 DNA: TGTGCCAGCAGCTTAGGACTTGGGCAGAACACCGGGGAGCTGTTTTTT. Protein: CASSLGLGQNTGELFF.

The chain couples TRBV6-6 to TRBJ2-7, with unresolved D. The CDR3 totals 14 residues. The V end lost 2 bases, the J end lost 2 bases, and 10 bases lay between the germline ends. Germline V gene data show CDR1 as MNHNY and CDR2 as SVGAGI (reference sequence). Written as DNA, the CDR3 is TGTGCCAGCAGTTACAGGGCCAGCCCCTACGAGCAGTACTTC. Its protein product is CASSYRASPYEQYF.

This chain joins TRBV7-9 and TRBJ2-7, with TRBD2 identical over 8 bases. This CDR3 contains 18 residues. Germline CDR1 and CDR2: SEHNR and FQNEAQ (reference sequence). J lost 3 bases, V lost 5 bases, and 18 bases had no gene match. DNA of the CDR3: TGTGCCAGCAGCCCCAGAGGGATGGGCGGGAGGTACAACTACGAGCAGTACTTC. As protein: CASSPRGMGGRYNYEQYF.

This sequence joins TRBV10-3 and TRBJ2-7; D gene uncertain. The CDR3 spans 13 residues. Trimming stripped 6 bases from V and 2 bases from J, with 11 bases between. CDR1 is ENHRY and CDR2 is SYGVKD in the germline V gene. CDR3 DNA sequence: TGTGCCATCAGCTTCGGTGAAACCTACGAGCAGTACTTC. This codes for CAISFGETYEQYF.

This clonotype was found a few times. This chain joins TRBV20-1 and TRBJ1-1; no clear D. This CDR3 comprises 14 residues. Trimming shortened V by 0 bases and J by 0 bases, and 8 bases separated the two germline ends. Germline V lookup: CDR1 DFQATT, CDR2 SNEGSKA (reference sequence). CDR3 sequence reads: CSARDWGLNTEAFF. The CDR3 bases are TGCAGTGCTAGAGATTGGGGTCTGAACACTGAAGCTTTCTTT.

The J gene is TRBJ2-7, the V gene TRBV12-3 or TRBV12-4; D tentatively fits TRBD1 or TRBD2 (5 bases each). The CDR3 extends over 15 amino acids. The V end was cut by 6 bases, the J end by 2 bases, with 17 bases between. In DNA, the CDR3 is TGTGCCAGCAGCCACCCGGGGCAGGCGACCTACGAGCAGTACTTC. Residues: CASSHPGQATYEQYF.

This clonotype was detected only a few times. The rearrangement links TRBV5-1 to TRBJ2-7; D is unresolved. This CDR3 has 15 amino acids. The V gene's germline CDR1 is SGHRS and CDR2 YFSETQ. V lost 0 bases, J lost 2 bases, and 12 bases lay in between. The CDR3 loop is CASSLDGLTTYEQYF. The CDR3 region has the DNA TGCGCCAGCAGCTTGGACGGGCTCACCACCTACGAGCAGTACTTC. Supplemented by reference TRBV5-1 and TRBJ2-7, the full variable domain reads KAGVTQTPRYLIKTRGQQVTLSCSPISGHRSVSWYQQTPGQGLQFLFEYFSETQRNKGNFPGRFSGRQFSNSRSEMNVSTLELGDSALYLCASSLDGLTTYEQYFGPGTRLTVT.

This chain uses TRBV4-1 with TRBJ2-1, with 10 bases lining up with TRBD2. The CDR3 loop spans 16 amino acids. Losses at the gene ends were 4 bases for V and 7 bases for J; bases not matched to a gene: 10. The germline V gene has CDR1 MGHRA and CDR2 YSYEKL. The CDR3 here is CASSPPGLAAVNEQFF. The CDR3 nucleotides are TGCGCCAGCAGCCCGCCCGGACTAGCGGCGGTTAATGAGCAGTTCTTC.

This clonotype was recorded at least ten times. The chain employs TRBV5-5 and TRBJ2-5; 15 bases line up with TRBD2. This CDR3 region has 17 residues. Germline V gene lookup returns CDR1 SGHKS and CDR2 YYEKEE (reference sequence). V was pared by 3 bases and J by 6 bases, with 9 bases of the junction left unmatched. The CDR3 region has the DNA TGTGCCAGCAGCTCTCCGGGACTAGCGGGGGGCGGGCAGACCCAGTACTTC. The encoded protein is CASSSPGLAGGGQTQYF. Complete variable domain (other parts from reference TRBV5-5 and TRBJ2-5): DAGVTQSPTHLIKTRGQQVTLRCSPISGHKSVSWYQQVLGQGPQFIFQYYEKEERGRGNFPDRFSARQFPNYSSELNVNALLLGDSALYLCASSSPGLAGGGQTQYFGPGTRLLVL.

The chain links TRBV5-6 to TRBJ2-2; possible D gene TRBD1, 5 bases. In germline, CDR1 is SGHDT, CDR2 YYEEEE. The CDR3 is made up of 14 amino acids. Trimming stripped 4 bases from V and 4 bases from J, with 11 bases between. In DNA, the CDR3 is TGTGCCAGCAGCCGACGAAGGGGCACCGGGGAGCTGTTTTTT. It specifies CASSRRRGTGELFF. The variable domain in full, completed from reference TRBV5-6 and TRBJ2-2, reads DAGVTQSPTHLIKTRGQQVTLRCSPKSGHDTVSWYQQALGQGPQFIFQYYEEEERQRGNFPDRFSGHQFPNYSSELNVNALLLGDSALYLCASSRRRGTGELFFGEGSRLTVL.

The CDR3 sequence: CSAPGALVAGRTDTQYF. The CDR3 region has the DNA TGCAGTGCCCCGGGCGCTTTGGTAGCGGGACGAACAGATACGCAGTATTTT. The rearrangement uses TRBV20-1 and TRBJ2-3; 8 nucleotides align to TRBD2. CDR3 length: 17 amino acids. The germline V gene encodes CDR1 DFQATT and CDR2 SNEGSKA (reference sequence). Losses at the gene ends were 6 bases for V and 3 bases for J; bases not matched to a gene: 17.

The chain employs TRBV20-1 and TRBJ2-1; D remains ambiguous. The CDR3 totals 16 residues. CDR1 is DFQATT, CDR2 SNEGSKA, per germline (reference sequence). V was clipped by 6 bases and J by 4 bases, with 22 bases between them. DNA for the CDR3: TGCAGTGCCCAGGCTAGTGCCAGTGGCTCTTACAATGAGCAGTTCTTC. Protein: CSAQASASGSYNEQFF.

This clonotype was counted only a few times. The rearrangement uses TRBV7-2 and TRBJ1-1; D is perhaps TRBD1 (5 bases). The CDR3 runs to 14 residues. V lost 5 bases to trimming and J lost 4 bases, with 14 bases between them. Germline CDR1 and CDR2: SGHTA and FQGNSA. This CDR3 is CASSRPDRRTEAFF. The DNA of the CDR3 is TGTGCCAGCAGCCGCCCCGACAGACGCACTGAAGCTTTCTTT. The entire variable domain, with the rest obtained from reference TRBV7-2 and TRBJ1-1, is as follows: GAGVSQSPSNKVTEKGKDVELRCDPISGHTALYWYRQSLGQGLEFLIYFQGNSAPDKSGLPSDRFSAERTGGSVSTLTIQRTQQEDSAVYLCASSRPDRRTEAFFGQGTRLTVV.

V is TRBV21-1 and J is TRBJ1-5; TRBD1 is the table's D call, not checked against the DNA. TRBV21-1 is marked as a pseudogene. This CDR3 is 15 amino acids long. The CDR3 DNA reads as TGTGCCAGCAGCAAATTGGGGCGGGGCCGGCAGCCCCAGCATTTT. This gives the protein CASSKLGRGRQPQHF.